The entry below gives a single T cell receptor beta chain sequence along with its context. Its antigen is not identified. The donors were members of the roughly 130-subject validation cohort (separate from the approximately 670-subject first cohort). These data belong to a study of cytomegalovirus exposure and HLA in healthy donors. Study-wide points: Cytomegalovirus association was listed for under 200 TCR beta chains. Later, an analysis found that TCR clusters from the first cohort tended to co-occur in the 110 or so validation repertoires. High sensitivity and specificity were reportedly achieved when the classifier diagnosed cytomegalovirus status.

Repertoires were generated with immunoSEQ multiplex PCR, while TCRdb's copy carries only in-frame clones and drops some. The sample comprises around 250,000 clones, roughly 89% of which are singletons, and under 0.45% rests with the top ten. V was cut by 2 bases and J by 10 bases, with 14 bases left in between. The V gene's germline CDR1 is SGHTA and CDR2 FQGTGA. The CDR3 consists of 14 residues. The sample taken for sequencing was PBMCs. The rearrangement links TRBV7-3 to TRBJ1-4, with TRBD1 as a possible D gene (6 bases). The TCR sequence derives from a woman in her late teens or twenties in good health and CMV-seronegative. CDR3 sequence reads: CASSLLRQAGKLFF. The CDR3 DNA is TGTGCCAGCAGCTTACTCCGACAGGCTGGAAAACTGTTTTTT. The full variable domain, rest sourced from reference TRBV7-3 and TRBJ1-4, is GAGVSQTPSNKVTEKGKYVELRCDPISGHTALYWYRQSLGQGPEFLIYFQGTGAADDSGLPNDRFFAVRPEGSVSTLKIQRTERGDSAVYLCASSLLRQAGKLFFGSGTQLSVL.